This TCR beta chain was obtained from a study of T-cell memory formation after mild COVID-19. Turning to the study itself: TCR clusters were mostly donor specific.

This CDR3 contains 19 residues. Germline CDR1 reads SEHNR; CDR2 reads FQNEAQ (reference sequence). Trimming left V 1 base short and J 0 bases short, with 19 bases between. TCRdb re-called the 5' RACE reads through MiXCR, storing one row per CDR3 protein. Of 500,000 to 550,000 distinct CDR3 sequences listed, around 20% are singletons. This receptor was obtained from an adult woman who had mild COVID-19 (a few samples of this study predate the infection). Cell type and time point are not known. Sequenced sample: PBMCs or a T cell subset sorted from them (not recorded which). The V gene is TRBV7-9, the J gene TRBJ2-4; D might be TRBD2 (6 bases). Here the CDR3 reads CASSLGAGIENSAKNIQYF. CDR3 sequence (DNA): TGTGCCAGCAGCTTAGGGGCGGGGATCGAAAACTCAGCCAAAAACATTCAGTACTTC.